The entry below describes one T cell receptor (beta chain). Its antigen specificity is not known. The record has no base qualities; no much larger clone is one base away. V is pared back by 3 bases and J by 0 bases, with 11 bases lying between the germline termini. The CDR3 starts with the cysteine, ends with the phenylalanine, and has 15 residues. The kept DNA is CDR3 alone, 45 bases in frame from the first base. Taken from the germline V gene, the CDR1 and CDR2 loops are LGHNA and YNFKEQ. This sample was included in a study of human T cells and chemical hapten exposure (dated by TCRdb to the early 2020s). Regarding the research as a whole: For sensitization, 2% DPC in acetone was applied to a 2 cm by 2 cm area of upper inner arm skin. Weekly therapeutic DPC doses were additionally applied to the scalp of patients throughout the roughly 24-week study period. Patch testing on the upper back used Finn chambers containing 0.01% DPC, with scoring done after 6 days according to International Contact Dermatitis Research Group standards. The patient cohort, mostly female, included alopecia areata with under or over 50% scalp involvement, alopecia totalis and alopecia universalis. Libraries were pooled for sequencing, and variation in per-sample TCR yields was attributed mainly to small differences in library volumes within the pool. This study followed changes in the peripheral blood TCR repertoire in vivo during primary and secondary sensitization of alopecia patients to the hapten diphenylcyclopropenone (DPC). Blood samples were taken from patients before sensitization (week 0) and at 2, 6 and about 24 weeks after DPC sensitization. For TCR sequencing, blood came from twenty-nine alopecia patients at anywhere from one to four time points (pre-sensitization, 2, 6 and 24 weeks). What the study reported, not specific to this receptor: Repeated subsampling changed both the strength of the expansion versus patch-test correlation and the threshold at which the correlation became significant. No change with DPC sensitization was found in the number of TCRs above 1 in 1000 frequency, and no evidence of global repertoire structure alterations was found. The number of PT1 expanded TCRs positively correlated with patch test score, significant at thresholds 8, 16 and 32 but not 4. Compared with pre-sensitization or healthy control sets, expanded TCRs formed significantly more large CDR3 similarity clusters, which is consistent with antigen-driven responses. Alopecia, a presumed autoimmune disease, was present in all patients, so the immune response of the patients might differ from that of healthy individuals.

Library preparation used RACE. This sample was sequenced with a NextSeq 500. Library preparation attached unique molecular identifiers to individual cDNA molecules for quantitative, reproducible TCR counting. For every blood RNA sample, sequencing covered both the TCR alpha and TCR beta chains. As for how the authors treated the data: The median number of TCRs per sample was 90,000 to 100,000, ranging from about 23,224 to 700,000. V, J and CDR3 annotation of the TCR reads was carried out using the Decombinator software suite. For PS versus PT1 abundance plots, all samples were subsampled to the same number of TCRs (28,000). TCRs were defined as expanded if absent before sensitization and observed at least eight times at the 2-week time point. TCRdb handled the public reads itself, with Q25 trimming in fastp and clone calling in MiXCR, and kept productive beta chains. Each entry is one CDR3 protein sequence, shown with its most common DNA and genes. The V and J calls here are based on TCRdb, not the publication. The sample profile shows about 380,000 distinct CDR3 sequences; 5% to 6.5% of them were found once. Just over 2.5% of the sample lies in the top ten.

What this sample's time point label stands for: pre-sensitization, week 0. The sample's treatment or condition label is to be understood as: therapeutic diphenylcyclopropenone sensitization with weekly scalp DPC. Blood at each patch-test visit was drawn before the patch test was applied. Patients were considered eligible if aged 18 to 70, diagnosed with alopecia and deemed suitable for DPC therapy, and patients were excluded if pregnant. Total RNA was extracted from unfractionated whole blood that had been collected in Tempus Blood RNA tubes. The TCR comes from a woman aged 50 to 60 with alopecia areata. Some clones in this sample may be carry-over from other donors' samples. Sample: whole blood, taken in connection with sensitization to the hapten diphenylcyclopropenone (DPC). Rearrangement joined TRBV4-2 to TRBJ1-1, with the D gene not clear enough to name. The CDR3 sequence is CASSQISLMNTEAFF. The DNA sequence is TGTGCCAGCAGCCAGATAAGCCTCATGAACACTGAAGCTTTCTTT.